One sample yielded the 6 T cell receptor beta chains listed below, sequenced in a study of beta chain features in type 1 diabetes. The entirety of the isolated RNA underwent reverse transcription, so expressed TCRB transcripts were sequenced. The table came from immunoSEQ multiplex PCR; TCRdb's copy has only in-frame clones and leaves some out. The sample yields hundreds of thousands of clones, approximately 8% seen once. The specimen sequenced was central memory CD4+ T cells from blood. The receptors shown here come from a woman between 18 and 29 years old in good health.

This clone was detected ten times or more. This chain connects TRBV7-8 to TRBJ2-3; 8 bases map to TRBD2. V was pared by 2 bases and J by 4 bases, with 5 bases of the junction left unmatched. Germline lookup yields CDR1 SGHVS and CDR2 FQNEAQ. The CDR3 has 15 residues. The CDR3 DNA reads as TGTGCCAGCAGCTTACGGCGGGAGGAGGCAGATACGCAGTATTTT. Its protein product is CASSLRREEADTQYF.

This chain joins TRBV19 and TRBJ2-1; 10 bases are a match to TRBD2. The length of the CDR3 is 16 residues. Germline trimming cut 4 bases from V and 8 bases from J; bases unmatched to any gene: 11. The germline V gene encodes CDR1 LNHDA and CDR2 SQIVND (reference sequence). The CDR3 DNA reads TGTGCCAGTAGTAAAAATGGAGCGGGAGGGCCGGATGAGCAGTTCTTC. This codes for CASSKNGAGGPDEQFF. Combining the CDR3 with reference TRBV19 and TRBJ2-1 gives the whole variable domain DGGITQSPKYLFRKEGQNVTLSCEQNLNHDAMYWYRQDPGQGLRLIYYSQIVNDFQKGDIAEGYSVSREKKESFPLTVTSAQKNPTAFYLCASSKNGAGGPDEQFFGPGTRLTVL.

The table lists this clone with a few counts. V gene TRBV28 combines with J gene TRBJ2-4, with a tentative D call TRBD2 (5 bases). The ends were cut back, 5 bases at V and 9 bases at J, with 8 bases in the middle. CDR3 length equals 11 residues. From germline, CDR1 is MDHEN and CDR2 SYDVKM. This CDR3 is CASSPGTIQYF. The CDR3 coding sequence is TGTGCCAGCAGTCCGGGAACCATTCAGTACTTC.

The J gene is TRBJ2-3, the V gene TRBV5-1; 10 nucleotides line up with TRBD1. The CDR3 has 13 amino acids. Germline assignment: CDR1 SGHRS and CDR2 YFSETQ. The V gene end was trimmed by 4 bases and the J gene end by 9 bases; junction bases not matched to a gene: 5. This CDR3 reads CASSQTGGNTQYF. In DNA form, the CDR3 reads TGCGCCAGCAGCCAGACAGGGGGCAACACGCAGTATTTT.

The chain combines TRBV9 with TRBJ2-5; 8 bases map to TRBD2. After removal of 3 bases from V and 2 bases from J, the junction contained 6 bases not matched to a gene. In germline, CDR1 is SGDLS, CDR2 YYNGEE. The CDR3 runs to 15 residues. This chain's CDR3 is CASSGSGMWQETQYF. As DNA, the CDR3 is TGTGCCAGCAGCGGTAGCGGGATGTGGCAAGAGACCCAGTACTTC.

This chain uses TRBV28 with TRBJ2-5, with TRBD2 matching 16 bases. V shed 8 bases and J 0 bases; nucleotides not matched to a gene: 6. The CDR3 spans 17 residues. CDR1 is MDHEN and CDR2 is SYDVKM in the germline V gene. This CDR3 reads CASVGLAGGPDQETQYF. CDR3 in DNA: TGTGCCAGCGTGGGACTAGCGGGAGGGCCAGACCAAGAGACCCAGTACTTC.